Below, one T cell receptor (beta chain) is given with its context. The antigen remains undetermined. In germline, CDR1 is MNHEY, CDR2 SVGAGI. The CDR3 totals 14 residues. Trimming cost V 2 bases and J 4 bases, with 11 bases left between them. This entry belongs to a study of T cell responses to AZD1222 COVID-19 vaccine. Points from the study as a whole: Baseline seropositivity characterized only a handful of AZD1222 recipients. Among spike-specific TCRs, nearly half reportedly target unmutated variant regions. It should be noted that donors were predominantly white British and more often female, and clonal diversity was possibly underestimated.

The protocol was immunoSEQ multiplex PCR, while the TCRdb copy is restricted to in-frame clones and leaves out a portion. The sample holds 180,000 or so clones, around nine tenths seen once. The sequence was collected from an adult in good health. The chain has TRBV6-5 and TRBJ1-2; no clear D. This sample comprised peripheral blood, obtained on day 0 of AZD1222 vaccination. CDR3 DNA: TGTGCCAGCAGTTACCGTAGCGGACCCTATGGCTACACCTTC. It is translated as CASSYRSGPYGYTF.